This T cell receptor beta chain was retrieved from a study of Ad26.COV2.S vaccination and SARS-CoV-2 variants. Study-wide results and caveats: Marked by substantial breadth, spike-specific CD8+ and CD4+ T cell responses were reportedly seen after vaccination.

With regard to this clone: Its specificity is not known.

Here immunoSEQ multiplex PCR was the method, and the copy in TCRdb shows in-frame clones only, minus some. The table has about 180,000 clones, roughly 89% seen once. Germline CDR1 and CDR2: SNHLY and FYNNEI. This CDR3 region has 15 residues. Trimming removed 1 base from V and 9 bases from J, with 16 bases in between. The sample was peripheral blood, taken after recovery from COVID-19. The V and J genes are TRBV2 and TRBJ2-1, with D tentatively TRBD1 or TRBD2 (7 bases each). This receptor was taken from a human donor who had recovered from COVID-19. For the CDR3, the DNA is TGTGCCAGCAGTGAAGGCAGGGGGGGTGTATCTGAGCAGTTCTTC. Translating it yields CASSEGRGGVSEQFF. Filled out from reference TRBV2 and TRBJ2-1, the complete variable domain reads EPEVTQTPSHQVTQMGQEVILRCVPISNHLYFYWYRQILGQKVEFLVSFYNNEISEKSEIFDDQFSVERPDGSNFTLKIRSTKLEDSAMYFCASSEGRGGVSEQFFGPGTRLTVL.